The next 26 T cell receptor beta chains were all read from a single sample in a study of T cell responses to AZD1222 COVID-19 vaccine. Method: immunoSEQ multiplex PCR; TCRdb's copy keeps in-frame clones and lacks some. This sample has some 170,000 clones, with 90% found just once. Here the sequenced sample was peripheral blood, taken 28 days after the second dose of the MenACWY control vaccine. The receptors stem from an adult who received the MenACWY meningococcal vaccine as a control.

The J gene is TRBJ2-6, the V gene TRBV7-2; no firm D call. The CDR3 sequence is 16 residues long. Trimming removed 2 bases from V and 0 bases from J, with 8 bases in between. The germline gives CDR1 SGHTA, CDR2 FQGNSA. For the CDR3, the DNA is TGTGCCAGCAGCTTAAACACCCGCTCTGGGGCCAACGTCCTGACTTTC. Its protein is CASSLNTRSGANVLTF.

CDR3 nucleotide sequence: TGTGCCAGCAGCTTAAGCCCAGCGAACACTGAAGCTTTCTTT. Its protein is CASSLSPANTEAFF. The gene calls are TRBV7-3 and TRBJ1-1; D is ambiguous. Germline V CDR1 and CDR2: SGHTA, FQGTGA. The length of the CDR3 is 14 residues. V dropped 1 base and J dropped 1 base, with 7 bases sitting between them.

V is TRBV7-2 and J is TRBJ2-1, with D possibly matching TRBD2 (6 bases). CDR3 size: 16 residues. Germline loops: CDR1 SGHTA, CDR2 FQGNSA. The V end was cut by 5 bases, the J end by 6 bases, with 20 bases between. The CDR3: CASSERAFPLFNEQFF. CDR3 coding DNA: TGTGCCAGCAGCGAGCGGGCCTTTCCTCTTTTCAATGAGCAGTTCTTC.

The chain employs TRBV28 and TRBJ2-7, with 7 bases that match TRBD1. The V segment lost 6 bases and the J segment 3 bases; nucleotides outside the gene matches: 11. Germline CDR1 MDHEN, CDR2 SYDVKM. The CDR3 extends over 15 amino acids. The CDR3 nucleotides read TGTGCCAGCAGGGACCGGACAGGCCTCCGCTACGAGCAGTACTTC. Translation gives CASRDRTGLRYEQYF.

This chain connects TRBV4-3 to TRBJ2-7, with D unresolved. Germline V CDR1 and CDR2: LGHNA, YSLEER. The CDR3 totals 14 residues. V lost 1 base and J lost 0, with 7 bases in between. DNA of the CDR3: TGCGCCAGCAGCCAAGCCCTCAGCTCCTACGAGCAGTACTTC. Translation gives CASSQALSSYEQYF.

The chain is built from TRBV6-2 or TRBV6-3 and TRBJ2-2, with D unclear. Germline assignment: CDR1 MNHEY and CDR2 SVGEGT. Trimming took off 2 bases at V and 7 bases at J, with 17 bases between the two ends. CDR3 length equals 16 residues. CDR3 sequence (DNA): TGTGCCAGCAGTTACACAGATCTCGTAACCCTCGGGGAGCTGTTTTTT. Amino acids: CASSYTDLVTLGELFF.

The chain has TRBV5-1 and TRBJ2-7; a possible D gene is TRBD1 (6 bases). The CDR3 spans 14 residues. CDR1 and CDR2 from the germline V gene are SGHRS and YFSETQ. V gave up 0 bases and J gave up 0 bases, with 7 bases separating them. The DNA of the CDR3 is TGCGCCAGCAGCTTGGGACAGGTCTCCTACGAGCAGTACTTC. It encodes CASSLGQVSYEQYF.

CDR3 DNA sequence: TGTGCCTGGAGTGTAATAGCGGGAGGTGAAGATACGCAGTATTTT. This codes for CAWSVIAGGEDTQYF. The V and J genes are TRBV30 and TRBJ2-3; 10 bases fit TRBD2. CDR1 GTSNPN and CDR2 SVGIG come from the germline V gene (reference sequence). J gave up 5 bases and V 0 bases, and 5 bases lay outside the gene matches. CDR3 length equals 15 residues.

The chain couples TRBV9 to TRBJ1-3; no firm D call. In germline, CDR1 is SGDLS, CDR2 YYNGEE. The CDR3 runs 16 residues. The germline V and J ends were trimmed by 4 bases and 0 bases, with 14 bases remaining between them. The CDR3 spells CASSPTRVVSGNTIYF. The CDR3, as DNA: TGTGCCAGCAGCCCGACGCGGGTAGTCTCTGGAAACACCATATATTTT. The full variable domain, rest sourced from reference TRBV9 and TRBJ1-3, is DSGVTQTPKHLITATGQRVTLRCSPRSGDLSVYWYQQSLDQGLQFLIQYYNGEERAKGNILERFSAQQFPDLHSELNLSSLELGDSALYFCASSPTRVVSGNTIYFGEGSWLTVV.

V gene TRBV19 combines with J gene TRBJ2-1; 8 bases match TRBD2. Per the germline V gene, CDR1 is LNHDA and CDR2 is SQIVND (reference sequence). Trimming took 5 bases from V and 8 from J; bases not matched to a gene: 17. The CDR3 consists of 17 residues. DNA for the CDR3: TGTGCCAGTAGTGCCCGACCGGGACTAGGCAAATTCGATGAGCAGTTCTTC. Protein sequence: CASSARPGLGKFDEQFF.

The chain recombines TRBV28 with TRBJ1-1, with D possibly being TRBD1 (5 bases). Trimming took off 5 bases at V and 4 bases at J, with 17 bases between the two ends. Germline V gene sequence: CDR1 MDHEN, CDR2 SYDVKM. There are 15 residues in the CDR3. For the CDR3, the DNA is TGTGCCAGCAGTAGTCCCGGGGGTGGAACCACTGAAGCTTTCTTT. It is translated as CASSSPGGGTTEAFF.

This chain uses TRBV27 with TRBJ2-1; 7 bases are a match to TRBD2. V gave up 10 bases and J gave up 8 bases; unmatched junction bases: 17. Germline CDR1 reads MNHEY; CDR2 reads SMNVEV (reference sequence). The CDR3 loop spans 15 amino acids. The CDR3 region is CATRSGTTLVYEQFF. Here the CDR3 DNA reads TGTGCCACCCGGTCCGGGACTACCTTAGTCTATGAGCAGTTCTTC.

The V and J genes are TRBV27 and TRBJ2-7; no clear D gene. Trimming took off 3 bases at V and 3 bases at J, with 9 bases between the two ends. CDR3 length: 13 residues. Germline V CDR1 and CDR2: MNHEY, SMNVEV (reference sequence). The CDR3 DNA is TGTGCCAGCAGTTTTTCCGACCTCTACGAGCAGTACTTC. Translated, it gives CASSFSDLYEQYF.

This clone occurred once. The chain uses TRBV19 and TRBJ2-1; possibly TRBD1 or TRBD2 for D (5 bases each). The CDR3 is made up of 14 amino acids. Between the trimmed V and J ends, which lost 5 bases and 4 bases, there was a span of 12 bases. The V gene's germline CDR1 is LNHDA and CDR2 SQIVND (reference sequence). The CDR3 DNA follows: TGTGCCAGTAGTCAGGGAGATGGGTACAATGAGCAGTTCTTC. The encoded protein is CASSQGDGYNEQFF.

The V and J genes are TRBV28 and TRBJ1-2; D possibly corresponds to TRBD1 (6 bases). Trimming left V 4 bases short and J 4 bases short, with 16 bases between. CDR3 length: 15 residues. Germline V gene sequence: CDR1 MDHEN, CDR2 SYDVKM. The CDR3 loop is CASSSPRGALYGYTF. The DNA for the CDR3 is TGTGCCAGCAGTTCCCCCAGGGGCGCCCTCTATGGCTACACCTTC.

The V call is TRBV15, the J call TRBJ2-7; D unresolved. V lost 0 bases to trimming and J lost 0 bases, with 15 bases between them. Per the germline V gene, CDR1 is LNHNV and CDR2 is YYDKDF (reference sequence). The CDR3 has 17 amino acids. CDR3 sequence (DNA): TGTGCCACCAGCAGAGAGCCTCCGGTTCTGGGCTCCTACGAGCAGTACTTC. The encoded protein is CATSREPPVLGSYEQYF. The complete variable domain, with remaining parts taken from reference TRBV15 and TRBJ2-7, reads DAMVIQNPRYQVTQFGKPVTLSCSQTLNHNVMYWYQQKSSQAPKLLFHYYDKDFNNEADTPDNFQSRRPNTSFCFLDIRSPGLGDTAMYLCATSREPPVLGSYEQYFGPGTRLTVT.

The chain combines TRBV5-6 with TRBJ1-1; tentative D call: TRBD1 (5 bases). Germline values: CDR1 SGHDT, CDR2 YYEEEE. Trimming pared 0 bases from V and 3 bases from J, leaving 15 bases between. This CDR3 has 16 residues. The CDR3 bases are TGTGCCAGCAGCTTGGCCGCCCTCCGGGGGGACACTGAAGCTTTCTTT. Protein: CASSLAALRGDTEAFF.

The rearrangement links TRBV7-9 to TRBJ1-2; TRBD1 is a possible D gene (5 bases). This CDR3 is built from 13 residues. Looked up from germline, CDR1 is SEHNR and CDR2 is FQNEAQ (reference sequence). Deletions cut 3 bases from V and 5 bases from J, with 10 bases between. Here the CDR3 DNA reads TGTGCCAGCAGCTTGGCAGGGAGGTATGGCTACACCTTC. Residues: CASSLAGRYGYTF.

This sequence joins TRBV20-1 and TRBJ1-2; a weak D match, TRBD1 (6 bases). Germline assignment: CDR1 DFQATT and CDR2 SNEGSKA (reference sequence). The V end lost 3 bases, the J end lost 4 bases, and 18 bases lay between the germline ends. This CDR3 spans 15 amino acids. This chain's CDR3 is CSASPGGGPVYGYTF. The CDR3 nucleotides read TGCAGTGCTAGTCCAGGTGGGGGGCCTGTCTATGGCTACACCTTC.

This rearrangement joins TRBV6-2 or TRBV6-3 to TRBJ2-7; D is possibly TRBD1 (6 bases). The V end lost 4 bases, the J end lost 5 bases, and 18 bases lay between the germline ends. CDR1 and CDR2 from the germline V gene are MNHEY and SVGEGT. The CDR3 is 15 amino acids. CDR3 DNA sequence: TGTGCCAGCAGTTCCAACAGGGTGTTCATCCACGAGCAGTACTTC. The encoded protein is CASSSNRVFIHEQYF.

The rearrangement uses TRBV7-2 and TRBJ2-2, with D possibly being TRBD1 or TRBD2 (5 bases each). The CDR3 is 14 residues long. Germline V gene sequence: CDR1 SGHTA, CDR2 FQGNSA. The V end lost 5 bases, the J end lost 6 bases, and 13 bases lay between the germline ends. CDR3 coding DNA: TGTGCCAGCAGCACGAATCGGGGACCCGGGGAGCTGTTTTTT. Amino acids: CASSTNRGPGELFF.

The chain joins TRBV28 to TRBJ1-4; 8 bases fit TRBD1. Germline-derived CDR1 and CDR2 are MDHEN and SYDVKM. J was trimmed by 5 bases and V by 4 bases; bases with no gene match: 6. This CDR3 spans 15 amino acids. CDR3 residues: CASSYQQGGNEKLFF. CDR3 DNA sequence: TGTGCCAGCAGTTACCAACAGGGGGGAAATGAAAAACTGTTTTTT.

CDR3: CSASTGTQYF. The CDR3 region has the DNA TGCAGTGCTAGTACCGGGACCCAGTACTTC. V and J are TRBV20-1 and TRBJ2-5; D not resolved. Germline assignment: CDR1 DFQATT and CDR2 SNEGSKA (reference sequence). The CDR3 totals 10 residues. V was shortened by 3 bases and J by 7 bases, with 6 bases between the two germline ends.

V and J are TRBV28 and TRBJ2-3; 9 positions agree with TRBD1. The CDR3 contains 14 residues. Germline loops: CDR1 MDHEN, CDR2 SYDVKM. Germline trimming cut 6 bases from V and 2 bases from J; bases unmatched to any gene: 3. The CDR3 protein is CASRGQGNTDTQYF. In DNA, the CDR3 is TGTGCCAGCAGAGGACAGGGGAACACAGATACGCAGTATTTT. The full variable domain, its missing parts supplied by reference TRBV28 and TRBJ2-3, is DVKVTQSSRYLVKRTGEKVFLECVQDMDHENMFWYRQDPGLGLRLIYFSYDVKMKEKGDIPEGYSVSREKKERFSLILESASTNQTSMYLCASRGQGNTDTQYFGPGTRLTVL.

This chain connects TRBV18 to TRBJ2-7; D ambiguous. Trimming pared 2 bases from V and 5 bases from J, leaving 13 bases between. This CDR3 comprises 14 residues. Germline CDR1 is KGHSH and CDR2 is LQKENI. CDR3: CASSPGVSGDEQYF. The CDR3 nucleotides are TGTGCCAGCTCACCAGGGGTCTCCGGAGACGAGCAGTACTTC.

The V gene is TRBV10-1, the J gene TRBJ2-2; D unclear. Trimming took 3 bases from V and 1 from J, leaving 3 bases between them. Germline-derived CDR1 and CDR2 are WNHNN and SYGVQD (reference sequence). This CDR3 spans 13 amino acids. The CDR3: CASSDRNTGELFF. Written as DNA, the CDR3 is TGCGCCAGCAGTGATCGGAACACCGGGGAGCTGTTTTTT.